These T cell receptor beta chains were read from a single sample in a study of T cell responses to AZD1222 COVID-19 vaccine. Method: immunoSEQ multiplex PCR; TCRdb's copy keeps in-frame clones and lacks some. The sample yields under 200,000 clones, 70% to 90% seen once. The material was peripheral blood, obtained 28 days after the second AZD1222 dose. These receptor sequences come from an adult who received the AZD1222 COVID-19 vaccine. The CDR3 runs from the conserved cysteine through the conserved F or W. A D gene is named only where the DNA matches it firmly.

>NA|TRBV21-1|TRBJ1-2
CASMGPTYGYTF
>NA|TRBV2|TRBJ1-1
CASSGDSNTEAFF
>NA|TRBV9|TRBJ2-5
CASSPGQLQETQYF
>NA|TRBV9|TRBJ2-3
CASSVAPDLDTQYF
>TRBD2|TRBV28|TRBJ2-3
CASDGPSGSTDTQYF
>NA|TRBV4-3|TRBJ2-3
CASSQDHGAGRADTQYF
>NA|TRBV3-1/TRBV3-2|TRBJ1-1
CASSQDLVTWDTEAFF
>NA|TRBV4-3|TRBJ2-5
CASSRGAGWETQYF
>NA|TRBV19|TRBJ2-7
CASSNGPSYEQYF
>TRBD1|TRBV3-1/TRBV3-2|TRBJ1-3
CASSFDRGSSGNTIYF
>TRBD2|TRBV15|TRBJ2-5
CATSGGGAVRAQYF
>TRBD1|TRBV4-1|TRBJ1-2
CASSRDRSFYGYTF
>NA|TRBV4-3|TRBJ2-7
CASSRQTGTYEQYF
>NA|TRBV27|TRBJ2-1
CASSATRGAEQFF
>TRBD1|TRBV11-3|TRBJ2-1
CASSFRGRQGEQFF
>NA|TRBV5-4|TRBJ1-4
CASSLAVSDEKLFF
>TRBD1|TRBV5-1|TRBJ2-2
CASSFGTGVRTGELFF
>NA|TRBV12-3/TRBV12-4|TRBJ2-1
CASQDAGNEQFF
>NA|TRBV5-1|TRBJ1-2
CASSLGQGNYGYTF
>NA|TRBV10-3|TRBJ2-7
CAISGAGTGSKEQYF
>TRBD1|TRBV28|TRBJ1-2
CASSTGTGNNGYTF
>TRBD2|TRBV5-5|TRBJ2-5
CASSPSIAGVTETQYF
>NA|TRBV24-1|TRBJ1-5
CATRGDPYNQPQHF